This TCR beta chain was captured in a study of PD-1 blockade in classical Hodgkin lymphoma. Each patient's relapse followed autologous stem cell transplantation, and brentuximab vedotin exposure varied. Trimming removed 3 bases from V and 5 bases from J; junction bases left unmatched: 2. Germline assignment: CDR1 KGHSH and CDR2 LQKENI. This CDR3 is built from 15 residues. On this clone itself: The antigen is unknown.

Regarding the study as a whole: At C4D1, TCR diversity had climbed significantly for CD4+ cells, though not for CD8+ cells. Complete responders entered with baseline diversity on par with newly diagnosed patients, the results showed.

This table comes from immunoSEQ multiplex PCR, and its TCRdb copy is limited to in-frame clones, with some not included. The data show 80,000 to 100,000 clones, about four fifths seen once. This sequence was found in a human donor with classical Hodgkin lymphoma. Sequencing used peripheral blood mononuclear cells (PBMCs), obtained before the second cycle of nivolumab. The genes are TRBV18 and TRBJ2-1; 12 bases agree with TRBD2. The DNA of the CDR3 is TGTGCCAGCTCACCCAGGACTAGCGGGGACAATGAGCAGTTCTTC. This gives the protein CASSPRTSGDNEQFF. The full variable domain, its missing parts supplied by reference TRBV18 and TRBJ2-1, is NAGVMQNPRHLVRRRGQEARLRCSPMKGHSHVYWYRQLPEEGLKFMVYLQKENIIDESGMPKERFSAEFPKEGPSILRIQQVVRGDSAAYFCASSPRTSGDNEQFFGPGTRLTVL.